The rows below give T cell receptor beta chains drawn from one sample of a study of post-analysis software for immune sequencing data. One entry per CDR3 protein, called by TCRdb with MiXCR from the PCR reads. The profile shows 150,000 to 200,000 distinct CDR3 sequences, over 25% of them singletons. Sequenced material: blood. All receptors derive from a girl aged 10-17 years with multiple sclerosis. Each CDR3 is given with its conserved first and last residue. Fields, in order: CDR3 length, D gene, V gene, clone size, J gene, CDR3 protein, CDR3 DNA. D genes are given only for firm matches. Clone size is given for some rows only: seen once, a few or many times, or a class if the clone is expanded.

length: 14
D: .
V: TRBV30
size: .
J: TRBJ1-5
CDR3: CAWGRGFNNQPQHF
DNA: TGTGCCTGGGGGAGGGGATTCAACAATCAGCCCCAGCATTTT

length: 14
D: .
V: TRBV5-6
size: many
J: TRBJ2-1
CDR3: CASTNRVTYNEQFF
DNA: TGTGCCAGCACCAACAGGGTCACTTACAATGAGCAGTTCTTC

length: 14
D: .
V: TRBV5-1
size: .
J: TRBJ2-1
CDR3: CASSLLAAYNEQFF
DNA: TGCGCCAGCAGCTTGCTGGCGGCCTACAATGAGCAGTTCTTC

length: 14
D: .
V: TRBV7-8
size: many
J: TRBJ2-7
CDR3: CASSFGGDPHEQYF
DNA: TGTGCCAGCAGCTTCGGCGGAGATCCCCACGAGCAGTACTTC

length: 13
D: .
V: TRBV30
size: .
J: TRBJ1-3
CDR3: CAWKPGAGNTIYF
DNA: TGTGCCTGGAAGCCAGGGGCTGGAAACACCATATATTTT

length: 18
D: .
V: TRBV7-2
size: .
J: TRBJ1-2
CDR3: CASSRSAPGSGALGGYTF
DNA: TGTGCCAGCAGCCGCTCCGCTCCCGGATCGGGGGCTTTGGGAGGCTACACCTTC

length: 14
D: .
V: TRBV5-1
size: .
J: TRBJ1-2
CDR3: CASRPTWTTYGYTF
DNA: TGCGCCAGCCGCCCCACTTGGACTACCTATGGCTACACCTTC

length: 10
D: .
V: TRBV29-1
size: few
J: TRBJ2-2
CDR3: CSVEDGELFF
DNA: TGCAGCGTTGAAGACGGGGAGCTGTTTTTT

length: 12
D: .
V: TRBV15
size: .
J: TRBJ1-5
CDR3: CATSMPNQPQHF
DNA: TGTGCCACCAGCATGCCAAATCAGCCCCAGCATTTT

length: 15
D: .
V: TRBV20-1
size: few
J: TRBJ1-5
CDR3: CSATLGRVSNQPQHF
DNA: TGCAGTGCTACCCTAGGACGGGTTAGCAATCAGCCCCAGCATTTT

length: 17
D: TRBD2
V: TRBV7-2
size: few
J: TRBJ2-1
CDR3: CASSLVPRGGRANEQFF
DNA: TGTGCCAGCAGCTTAGTCCCTCGGGGCGGGAGGGCCAATGAGCAGTTCTTC

length: 17
D: .
V: TRBV12-3/TRBV12-4
size: .
J: TRBJ1-5
CDR3: CASKGGRGQRWNQPQHF
DNA: TGTGCCAGCAAGGGGGGGCGGGGCCAAAGGTGGAATCAGCCCCAGCATTTT

length: 15
D: .
V: TRBV5-1
size: few
J: TRBJ1-1
CDR3: CASSLGGSVGTEAFF
DNA: TGCGCCAGCAGCTTAGGAGGTTCGGTGGGCACTGAAGCTTTCTTT

length: 15
D: TRBD2
V: TRBV7-6
size: .
J: TRBJ2-2
CDR3: CASSTGTSFAGELFF
DNA: TGTGCCAGCAGCACCGGGACTAGTTTCGCCGGGGAGCTGTTTTTT

length: 13
D: .
V: TRBV14
size: many
J: TRBJ1-2
CDR3: CASRPGQSYGYTF
DNA: TGTGCCAGCAGGCCAGGGCAGTCCTATGGCTACACCTTC

length: 16
D: .
V: TRBV5-1
size: many
J: TRBJ2-3
CDR3: CASSLRFGAALDTQYF
DNA: TGCGCCAGCAGCTTAAGGTTCGGTGCCGCTTTAGATACGCAGTATTTT

length: 16
D: TRBD2
V: TRBV5-6
size: .
J: TRBJ2-5
CDR3: CASSFYGLAGEETQYF
DNA: TGTGCCAGCAGCTTTTATGGGCTAGCGGGAGAGGAGACCCAGTACTTC

length: 14
D: .
V: TRBV20-1
size: few
J: TRBJ2-5
CDR3: CSARFSGRQETQYF
DNA: TGCAGTGCTAGATTCTCCGGGCGACAAGAGACCCAGTACTTC

length: 16
D: .
V: TRBV6-5
size: few
J: TRBJ2-6
CDR3: CASSGSGSAGADVLTF
DNA: TGTGCCAGCAGCGGATCGGGATCTGCTGGGGCCGACGTCCTGACTTTC

length: 17
D: TRBD1
V: TRBV7-9
size: few
J: TRBJ1-2
CDR3: CASSGRDRDSPEVGYTF
DNA: TGTGCCAGCAGCGGCCGGGACAGGGATTCTCCAGAGGTTGGCTACACCTTC